The present T cell receptor beta chain was sequenced within a study of blood T cell repertoires in COVID-19. The table came from immunoSEQ multiplex PCR; TCRdb's copy has only in-frame clones and leaves some out. Of 35,000 to 45,000 clones in the sample, around 79% were seen once. Note on this clone: One junction end disagrees with the germline gene, perhaps due to a read error.

CDR1 is SQVTM, CDR2 ANQGSEA, per germline. CDR3 size: 13 residues. V and J are TRBV29-1 and TRBJ2-3, with D possibly matching TRBD2 (5 bases). The sequencing sample was made of peripheral blood. This TCR came from a woman older than 75 with acute or convalescent COVID-19. The CDR3 nucleotides read TGCAGCGTGGAAGGCGGGAGCACAGATACGCAGTATTTT. It codes for CSVEGGSTDTQYF.